This entry lists 4 T cell receptor beta chains sequenced from one sample in a study of T cells in Graves' hyperthyroidism and ophthalmopathy. Amplified regions were TCR beta CDR3 sequences from RNA transcripts. During a first-round RT-PCR of the TCR CDR3, the HTBI primer set was used. MiXCR was run by TCRdb on the multiplex PCR reads, yielding one entry per CDR3 protein. This sample has fewer than 350,000 distinct CDR3 sequences, with roughly 18% found just once. Sequencing was carried out using blood. These receptors all come from a man aged 50 or older with Graves' ophthalmopathy.

This clonotype showed up many times. V and J are TRBV20-1 and TRBJ2-1; the match to TRBD2 covers 7 bases. From germline, CDR1 is DFQATT and CDR2 SNEGSKA (reference sequence). Trimming removed 1 base from V and 2 bases from J; junction bases left unmatched: 5. CDR3 length: 15 amino acids. Here the CDR3 reads CSARGGRGAYNEQFF. CDR3 DNA: TGCAGTGCTAGAGGGGGGAGGGGTGCCTACAATGAGCAGTTCTTC.

Written as DNA, the CDR3 is TGTGCCAGCAGCTCAGGACAGGTCAATGAGCAGTTCTTC. Amino acids: CASSSGQVNEQFF. The V call is TRBV7-2, the J call TRBJ2-1; 7 bases line up with TRBD1. The CDR3 runs 13 residues. J lost 6 bases, V lost 4 bases, and 3 bases had no gene match. In germline, CDR1 is SGHTA, CDR2 FQGNSA.

As concerns this clonotype: Since a much larger clone is just one base distant, this may be a read error. The V and J genes are TRBV5-1 and TRBJ1-1; D is undetermined. Germline V gene data show CDR1 as SGHRS and CDR2 as YFSETQ. The V end lost 2 bases, the J end lost 4 bases, and 12 bases lay between the germline ends. This CDR3 is 14 amino acids long. As DNA, the CDR3 is TGCGCCAGCAGCTTAGGTCTTTTGGGCACTGAAGCTTTCTTT. Its translation is CASSLGLLGTEAFF. Full variable domain (rest looked up from reference TRBV5-1 and TRBJ1-1): KAGVTQTPRYLIKTRGQQVTLSCSPISGHRSVSWYQQTPGQGLQFLFEYFSETQRNKGNFPGRFSGRQFSNSRSEMNVSTLELGDSALYLCASSLGLLGTEAFFGQGTRLTVV.

This clonotype was counted many times. V usage is TRBV28 and J usage is TRBJ2-1; TRBD2 matches 11 bases. The V gene's germline CDR1 is MDHEN and CDR2 SYDVKM. V trimming: 6 bases; J trimming: 7 bases; junction bases outside the gene matches: 17. This CDR3 is 18 amino acids long. The CDR3: CASSPPPGASGRSNEQFF. The CDR3 DNA reads as TGTGCCAGCAGCCCACCCCCCGGGGCTAGCGGGAGGAGTAATGAGCAGTTCTTC.